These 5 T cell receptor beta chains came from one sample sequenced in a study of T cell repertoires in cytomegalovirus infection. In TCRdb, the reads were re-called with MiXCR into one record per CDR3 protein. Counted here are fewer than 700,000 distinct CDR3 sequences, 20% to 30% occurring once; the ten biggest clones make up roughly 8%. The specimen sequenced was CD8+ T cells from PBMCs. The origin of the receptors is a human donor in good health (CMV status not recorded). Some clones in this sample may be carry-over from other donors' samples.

The CDR3 protein is CASSPPGAWETQYF. The CDR3 DNA sequence: TGTGCCAGCAGCCCCCCGGGGGCTTGGGAGACCCAGTACTTC. J is TRBJ2-5 and V is TRBV7-8; either TRBD1 or TRBD2 may fit D (6 bases each). This CDR3 has 14 amino acids. Trimming removed 5 bases from V and 5 bases from J, with 15 bases in between. Germline-derived CDR1 and CDR2 are SGHVS and FQNEAQ. The whole variable domain, remainder taken from reference TRBV7-8 and TRBJ2-5, is GAGVSQSPRYKVAKRGQDVALRCDPISGHVSLFWYQQALGQGPEFLTYFQNEAQLDKSGLPSDRFFAERPEGSVSTLKIQRTQQEDSAVYLCASSPPGAWETQYFGPGTRLLVL.

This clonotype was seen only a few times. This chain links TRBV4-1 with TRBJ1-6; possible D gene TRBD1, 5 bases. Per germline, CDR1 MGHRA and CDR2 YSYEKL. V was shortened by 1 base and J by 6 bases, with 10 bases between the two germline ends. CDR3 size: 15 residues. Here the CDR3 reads CASSQVRGFNSPLHF. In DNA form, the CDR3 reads TGCGCCAGCAGCCAAGTTCGGGGCTTTAATTCACCCCTCCACTTT.

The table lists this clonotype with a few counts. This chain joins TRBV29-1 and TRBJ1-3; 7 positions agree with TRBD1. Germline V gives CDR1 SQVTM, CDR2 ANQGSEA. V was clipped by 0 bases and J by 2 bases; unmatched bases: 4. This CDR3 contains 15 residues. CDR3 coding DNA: TGCAGCGTTGAAGACCGGGACAGCACTGGAAACACCATATATTTT. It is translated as CSVEDRDSTGNTIYF.

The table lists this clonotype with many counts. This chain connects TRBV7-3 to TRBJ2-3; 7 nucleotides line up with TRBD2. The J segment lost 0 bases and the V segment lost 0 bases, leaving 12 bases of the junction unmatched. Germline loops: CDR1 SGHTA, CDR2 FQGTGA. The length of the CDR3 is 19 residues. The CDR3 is CASSLTAGGGKTSTDTQYF. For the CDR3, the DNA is TGTGCCAGCAGCTTAACGGCCGGCGGGGGAAAAACTAGCACAGATACGCAGTATTTT.

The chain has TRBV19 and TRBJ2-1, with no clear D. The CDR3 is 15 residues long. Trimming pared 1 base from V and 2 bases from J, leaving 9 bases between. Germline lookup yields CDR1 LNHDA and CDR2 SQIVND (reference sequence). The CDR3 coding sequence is TGTGCCAGTAGTATAGGAACCGGACCCTACAATGAGCAGTTCTTC. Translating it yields CASSIGTGPYNEQFF.